One sample yielded the 24 T cell receptor beta chains listed below, sequenced in a study of human T cells and chemical hapten exposure. As for time point: pre-sensitization, week 0. As for treatment: therapeutic diphenylcyclopropenone sensitization with weekly scalp DPC. Each CDR3 protein is one row after TCRdb ran MiXCR on the RACE reads. Found here are about 350,000 distinct CDR3 sequences, 4.5% to 7% of them singletons; the top ten hold about 8.2%. The sample consisted of whole blood, taken in connection with sensitization to the hapten diphenylcyclopropenone (DPC). The origin of the receptors is a woman younger than 30 with alopecia areata. Some clones in this sample may be carry-over from other donors' samples.

The V call is TRBV6-1, the J call TRBJ2-5; maybe TRBD1 (5 bases). This CDR3 region has 15 residues. Germline V lookup: CDR1 MNHNS, CDR2 SASEGT. V lost 6 bases and J 1 base, leaving 15 bases between the germline ends. DNA of the CDR3: TGTGCCAGCAGCCCGATGACAGCGAGCCAAGAGACCCAGTACTTC. Translating gives CASSPMTASQETQYF.

This chain connects TRBV3-1 to TRBJ2-5; 8 positions match TRBD2. CDR1 and CDR2 (germline): LGHDT, YNNKEL (reference sequence). This CDR3 contains 16 residues. The V segment lost 0 bases and the J segment 5 bases; nucleotides outside the gene matches: 8. The CDR3: CASSQELSGGPETQYF. In nucleotides, the CDR3 is TGTGCCAGCAGCCAAGAACTATCGGGGGGGCCGGAGACCCAGTACTTC.

This clonotype was recorded many times. The V gene is TRBV6-2 or TRBV6-3, the J gene TRBJ2-3; a possible D gene is TRBD1 (5 bases). Trimming removed 5 bases at V and 0 bases at J, with 12 bases between. This CDR3 has 15 residues. CDR1 MNHEY and CDR2 SVGEGT come from the germline V gene. CDR3 region: CASSDRTTSTDTQYF. The CDR3 nucleotides are TGTGCCAGCAGTGACCGGACAACTAGCACAGATACGCAGTATTTT.

The table lists this clonotype with many counts. The rearrangement uses TRBV6-2 or TRBV6-3 and TRBJ1-1; the match to TRBD1 covers 7 bases. Germline CDR1 MNHEY, CDR2 SVGEGT. The CDR3 runs 14 residues. V lost 6 bases and J lost 1; bases outside the gene matches: 5. The CDR3 nucleotides read TGTGCCAGCAGAAAAGGGACAGCGAACACTGAAGCTTTCTTT. It codes for CASRKGTANTEAFF.

V is TRBV5-1 and J is TRBJ2-1; 12 bases agree with TRBD2. V lost 4 bases and J lost 10; bases outside the gene matches: 9. Germline CDR1 SGHRS, CDR2 YFSETQ. CDR3 length equals 15 residues. DNA of the CDR3: TGCGCCAGCAGCCCTCGACTAGCGGGGGTAGGAGAGCAGTTCTTC. It yields the protein CASSPRLAGVGEQFF.

A few counts support this clonotype. V gene TRBV6-6 combines with J gene TRBJ2-3; 9 bases are shared with TRBD1. The length of the CDR3 is 15 residues. V lost 0 bases to trimming and J lost 6 bases; unmatched junction nucleotides: 4. Germline values: CDR1 MNHNY, CDR2 SVGAGI (reference sequence). The CDR3 is CASSYSGTGYDTQYF. The CDR3 region has the DNA TGTGCCAGCAGTTACTCCGGGACAGGGTACGATACGCAGTATTTT.

This clonotype was recorded a few times. The V gene is TRBV10-3, the J gene TRBJ2-3, with D hard to call. Germline-derived CDR1 and CDR2 are ENHRY and SYGVKD. The ends were cut back, 0 bases at V and 1 base at J, with 8 bases in the middle. CDR3 size: 15 residues. This CDR3 reads CAISESSSRTDTQYF. The CDR3 region has the DNA TGTGCCATCAGTGAGTCATCGTCCCGCACAGATACGCAGTATTTT.

This clonotype appeared many times. The chain has TRBV11-3 and TRBJ2-7; no reliable D call. The CDR3 consists of 16 residues. V was cut by 0 bases and J by 4 bases, with 16 bases left in between. Germline V gene data show CDR1 as SGHNT and CDR2 as YENEEA. CDR3 sequence (DNA): TGTGCCAGCAGCTTAGATTATAGTCCAGGTCGATACGAGCAGTACTTC. Translation: CASSLDYSPGRYEQYF.

The table lists this clonotype with many counts. This rearrangement joins TRBV7-9 to TRBJ1-5; 7 nucleotides line up with TRBD1. V gave up 2 bases and J gave up 1 base; unmatched junction bases: 2. Germline V gene sequence: CDR1 SEHNR, CDR2 FQNEAQ (reference sequence). The CDR3 spans 15 residues. CDR3: CASSLSGGSNQPQHF. The CDR3 DNA reads as TGTGCCAGCAGCTTATCAGGGGGAAGCAATCAGCCCCAGCATTTT.

Ten or more counts support this clonotype. The rearrangement joins TRBV3-1 to TRBJ2-7; TRBD2 aligns across 12 bases. Germline V CDR1 and CDR2: LGHDT, YNNKEL (reference sequence). The CDR3 is 14 amino acids. The V segment lost 1 base and the J segment 6 bases; nucleotides outside the gene matches: 1. CDR3 DNA sequence: TGTGCCAGCAGCCAAGGACTAGCGGGGGCCGAGCAGTACTTC. This translates into CASSQGLAGAEQYF.

The J gene is TRBJ2-2, the V gene TRBV25-1; 12 bases are a match to TRBD2. V was clipped by 6 bases and J by 0 bases; unmatched bases: 5. The V gene's germline CDR1 is MGHDK and CDR2 SYGVNS. CDR3 length: 17 amino acids. In DNA form, the CDR3 reads TGTGCCAGCAGCGGACTAGCGGGGACGCCGAACACCGGGGAGCTGTTTTTT. Translation gives CASSGLAGTPNTGELFF.

This clonotype was recorded at least ten times. This chain connects TRBV12-3 or TRBV12-4 to TRBJ1-2; no reliable D call. The CDR3 is made up of 16 amino acids. V was pared by 6 bases and J by 5 bases, with 22 bases between. CDR3 sequence (DNA): TGTGCCAGCAGCCCACCGGGCCCCTCACGGACGTATGGCTACACCTTC. Its translation: CASSPPGPSRTYGYTF.

This clonotype was detected ten times or more. V and J are TRBV7-6 and TRBJ2-1; TRBD2 matches at 8 bases. Germline assignment: CDR1 SGHVS and CDR2 FNYEAQ. V lost 0 bases, J lost 9 bases, and 13 bases stayed unmatched. CDR3 length: 17 amino acids. The CDR3 sequence is CASSLALGGARSGEQFF. The CDR3 nucleotides are TGTGCCAGCAGCTTAGCGCTCGGGGGGGCCAGGTCGGGTGAGCAGTTCTTC.

The rearrangement uses TRBV7-2 and TRBJ2-7, with D tentatively TRBD2 (6 bases). Trimming shortened V by 1 base and J by 3 bases, and 13 bases separated the two germline ends. CDR3 size: 15 residues. CDR1 and CDR2 from the germline V gene are SGHTA and FQGNSA. The CDR3 region is CASSLGGTAGYEQYF. The CDR3 DNA reads TGTGCCAGCAGCTTAGGGGGGACTGCCGGCTACGAGCAGTACTTC.

This clonotype occurred many times. The chain employs TRBV7-8 and TRBJ1-1; possible D gene TRBD1, 6 bases. Germline assignment: CDR1 SGHVS and CDR2 FQNEAQ. The CDR3 is 16 residues long. V gave up 2 bases and J gave up 4 bases, with 17 bases separating them. The CDR3 loop reads CASSLMSGAGGTEAFF. The CDR3 nucleotides read TGTGCCAGCAGCTTAATGTCAGGGGCAGGTGGCACTGAAGCTTTCTTT.

The V gene is TRBV29-1, the J gene TRBJ1-1, with unresolved D. The germline V gene has CDR1 SQVTM and CDR2 ANQGSEA. Trimming took 0 bases from V and 3 from J, leaving 8 bases between them. The CDR3 is 13 residues long. This CDR3 reads CSVEDRVYTEAFF. Here the CDR3 DNA reads TGCAGCGTTGAAGATCGGGTTTACACTGAAGCTTTCTTT.

This clonotype was found many times. The chain combines TRBV5-1 with TRBJ1-1; tentative D call: TRBD1 (5 bases). The CDR3 has 12 amino acids. V shed 2 bases and J shed 6 bases, with 8 bases lying between them. CDR1 and CDR2 from the germline V gene are SGHRS and YFSETQ. The CDR3 region has the DNA TGCGCCAGCAGCTTCCCAGGGCCTGAAGCTTTCTTT. Amino acid sequence: CASSFPGPEAFF.

This clonotype has ten or more counts. V is TRBV7-9 and J is TRBJ1-1, with 7 bases lining up with TRBD1. The J segment lost 0 bases and the V segment lost 8 bases, leaving 9 bases of the junction unmatched. Germline assignment: CDR1 SEHNR and CDR2 FQNEAQ (reference sequence). This CDR3 region has 15 residues. The CDR3 protein is CASGPRGRMNTEAFF. Written as DNA, the CDR3 is TGTGCCAGCGGTCCCAGGGGGAGGATGAACACTGAAGCTTTCTTT.

The DNA of the CDR3 is TGCGCCAGCAGCCCTCGGGGGCGGGGGGGCCTAGCCCTCCACAATGAGCAGTTCTTC. This translates into CASSPRGRGGLALHNEQFF. This chain links TRBV4-1 with TRBJ2-1; 9 nucleotides match TRBD2. The CDR3 extends over 19 amino acids. V dropped 4 bases and J dropped 5; count of bases not matched to a gene: 18. Per the germline V gene, CDR1 is MGHRA and CDR2 is YSYEKL.

This clonotype has only a few counts. This chain connects TRBV5-5 to TRBJ1-1; D perhaps matches TRBD1 (6 bases). Trimming took off 5 bases at V and 1 base at J, with 15 bases between the two ends. Germline assignment: CDR1 SGHKS and CDR2 YYEKEE (reference sequence). The CDR3 is 15 amino acids. The CDR3 reads CASSSFPGQNTEAFF. DNA of the CDR3: TGTGCCAGCAGTTCCTTTCCGGGACAGAACACTGAAGCTTTCTTT.

This rearrangement joins TRBV12-3 or TRBV12-4 to TRBJ2-5, with 11 bases lining up with TRBD2. This CDR3 has 15 amino acids. The ends lost 5 bases at V and 2 bases at J; junction bases unmatched: 4. CDR3 bases: TGTGCCAGCAGTCTACTAGCGGGGGAACAAGAGACCCAGTACTTC. This sequence encodes CASSLLAGEQETQYF.

This clonotype occurred a few times. The chain carries TRBV5-1 and TRBJ1-1, with a possible D match to TRBD1 (5 bases). Per germline, CDR1 SGHRS and CDR2 YFSETQ. The length of the CDR3 is 13 residues. The ends were cut back, 0 bases at V and 7 bases at J, with 10 bases in the middle. CDR3 sequence reads: CASSLDRDGEAFF. DNA of the CDR3: TGCGCCAGCAGCTTGGACCGGGACGGTGAAGCTTTCTTT.

In nucleotides, the CDR3 is TGTGCCAGCAGCCCGCGACACGGGACAACGAACACCGGGGAGCTGTTTTTT. Translation: CASSPRHGTTNTGELFF. This rearrangement joins TRBV11-2 to TRBJ2-2; possibly TRBD1 for D (6 bases). The germline V and J ends were trimmed by 5 bases and 0 bases, with 16 bases remaining between them. Germline V lookup: CDR1 SGHAT, CDR2 FQNNGV. This CDR3 has 17 residues. The whole variable domain, filled in from reference TRBV11-2 and TRBJ2-2, reads EAGVAQSPRYKIIEKRQSVAFWCNPISGHATLYWYQQILGQGPKLLIQFQNNGVVDDSQLPKDRFSAERLKGVDSTLKIQPAKLEDSAVYLCASSPRHGTTNTGELFFGEGSRLTVL.

The genes are TRBV20-1 and TRBJ2-5, with 11 bases lining up with TRBD2. Germline CDR1 and CDR2: DFQATT and SNEGSKA (reference sequence). V gave up 6 bases and J gave up 1 base; unmatched junction bases: 4. This CDR3 has 14 amino acids. CDR3: CSALSGGAQETQYF. In DNA, the CDR3 is TGCAGTGCCCTTAGCGGGGGGGCCCAAGAGACCCAGTACTTC.